Listed below are T cell receptor beta chains from one sample, sequenced in a study of cytomegalovirus exposure and HLA in healthy donors. Clones were sequenced by immunoSEQ multiplex PCR, and TCRdb holds only the in-frame ones, with some missing. The profile shows 160,000 or so clones, around 82% of them singletons. Sequencing input: PBMCs. These receptors were collected from a man aged 25 to 40 in good health and CMV-seropositive. The CDR3 runs from the conserved cysteine through the conserved F or W. Fields, in order: D gene, J gene, clone size, V gene, CDR3 length, CDR3 protein, CDR3 DNA. D genes are given only for firm matches. Only some rows state a clone size, as once, few, many or a class for expanded clones.

d_call: TRBD2
j_call: TRBJ2-7
clone_size: -
v_call: TRBV28
cdr3_length: 15
cdr3_aa: CASSSSKRGVHEQYF
cdr3_nt: TGTGCCAGCAGTTCCTCTAAGCGGGGGGTCCACGAGCAGTACTTC

d_call: TRBD2
j_call: TRBJ2-1
clone_size: -
v_call: TRBV9
cdr3_length: 16
cdr3_aa: CASSSSPLAGYNEQFF
cdr3_nt: TGTGCCAGCAGCTCCTCGCCCTTAGCGGGGTACAATGAGCAGTTCTTC

d_call: -
j_call: TRBJ1-1
clone_size: -
v_call: TRBV10-3
cdr3_length: 13
cdr3_aa: CAISEQGNTEAFF
cdr3_nt: TGTGCCATCAGTGAACAGGGGAACACTGAAGCTTTCTTT

d_call: -
j_call: TRBJ2-1
clone_size: -
v_call: TRBV9
cdr3_length: 17
cdr3_aa: CASSVAERRASYNEQFF
cdr3_nt: TGTGCCAGCAGCGTAGCGGAAAGGCGGGCCTCCTACAATGAGCAGTTCTTC

d_call: -
j_call: TRBJ2-3
clone_size: -
v_call: TRBV10-3
cdr3_length: 15
cdr3_aa: CAIIPQDVYPDTQYF
cdr3_nt: TGTGCCATCATCCCACAGGACGTCTACCCAGATACGCAGTATTTT

d_call: -
j_call: TRBJ1-6
clone_size: -
v_call: TRBV27
cdr3_length: 15
cdr3_aa: CASMLRTGFGSPLHF
cdr3_nt: TGTGCCAGCATGCTAAGGACGGGATTTGGGTCACCCCTCCACTTT

d_call: -
j_call: TRBJ2-7
clone_size: -
v_call: TRBV5-8
cdr3_length: 12
cdr3_aa: CASSLGGYEQYF
cdr3_nt: TGTGCCAGCAGCTTAGGGGGCTACGAGCAGTACTTC

d_call: -
j_call: TRBJ2-3
clone_size: -
v_call: TRBV9
cdr3_length: 12
cdr3_aa: CASSVFAHTQYF
cdr3_nt: TGTGCCAGCAGCGTTTTTGCGCATACGCAGTATTTT

d_call: -
j_call: TRBJ2-5
clone_size: -
v_call: TRBV13
cdr3_length: 15
cdr3_aa: CASSLALTGQETQYF
cdr3_nt: TGTGCCAGCAGCTTAGCCCTGACAGGCCAAGAGACCCAGTACTTC

d_call: -
j_call: TRBJ2-2
clone_size: -
v_call: TRBV14
cdr3_length: 15
cdr3_aa: CASSQDFRTSGELFF
cdr3_nt: TGTGCCAGCAGCCAAGATTTCAGGACATCGGGGGAGCTGTTTTTT

d_call: TRBD2
j_call: TRBJ2-7
clone_size: -
v_call: TRBV5-1
cdr3_length: 14
cdr3_aa: CASSMTSGSREQYF
cdr3_nt: TGCGCCAGCAGCATGACTAGCGGGAGCCGTGAGCAGTACTTC

d_call: TRBD1
j_call: TRBJ1-1
clone_size: once
v_call: TRBV7-2
cdr3_length: 15
cdr3_aa: CASSLWTGTNTEAFF
cdr3_nt: TGTGCCAGCAGCTTGTGGACAGGGACGAACACTGAAGCTTTCTTT

d_call: -
j_call: TRBJ2-1
clone_size: -
v_call: TRBV6-4
cdr3_length: 15
cdr3_aa: CASSDSGGPGNEQFF
cdr3_nt: TGTGCCAGCAGTGACTCCGGGGGGCCGGGGAATGAGCAGTTCTTC

d_call: -
j_call: TRBJ2-1
clone_size: -
v_call: TRBV6-1
cdr3_length: 14
cdr3_aa: CASRASGGYNEQFF
cdr3_nt: TGTGCCAGCAGGGCGAGTGGGGGGTACAATGAGCAGTTCTTC

d_call: TRBD1
j_call: TRBJ2-5
clone_size: -
v_call: TRBV7-8
cdr3_length: 15
cdr3_aa: CASNPVGGNQETQYF
cdr3_nt: TGTGCCAGCAACCCAGTAGGGGGCAACCAAGAGACCCAGTACTTC

d_call: TRBD1
j_call: TRBJ1-5
clone_size: -
v_call: TRBV30
cdr3_length: 13
cdr3_aa: CAWGQGFGQPQHF
cdr3_nt: TGTGCCTGGGGACAGGGGTTTGGTCAGCCCCAGCATTTT

d_call: -
j_call: TRBJ2-7
clone_size: -
v_call: TRBV27
cdr3_length: 13
cdr3_aa: CASRRTASYEQYF
cdr3_nt: TGTGCCAGCAGACGGACAGCTTCCTACGAGCAGTACTTC

d_call: TRBD1
j_call: TRBJ2-7
clone_size: -
v_call: TRBV28
cdr3_length: 16
cdr3_aa: CASSSPRQGARGEQYF
cdr3_nt: TGTGCCAGCAGCTCCCCCCGACAGGGGGCTCGCGGTGAGCAGTACTTC

d_call: TRBD2
j_call: TRBJ2-3
clone_size: -
v_call: TRBV6-4
cdr3_length: 15
cdr3_aa: CASTPTGGEGDTQYF
cdr3_nt: TGTGCCAGCACCCCGACGGGAGGGGAGGGAGATACGCAGTATTTT

d_call: -
j_call: TRBJ1-2
clone_size: -
v_call: TRBV19
cdr3_length: 16
cdr3_aa: CASSGSGTNNNYGYTF
cdr3_nt: TGTGCCAGTAGCGGATCAGGCACGAACAATAACTATGGCTACACCTTC

d_call: -
j_call: TRBJ1-4
clone_size: -
v_call: TRBV6-5
cdr3_length: 15
cdr3_aa: CASSYSTPGRGKLFF
cdr3_nt: TGTGCCAGCAGTTACTCGACTCCCGGGAGGGGAAAACTGTTTTTT

d_call: -
j_call: TRBJ1-5
clone_size: -
v_call: TRBV28
cdr3_length: 13
cdr3_aa: CASSLYRVQPQHF
cdr3_nt: TGTGCCAGCAGTTTATACAGGGTCCAGCCCCAGCATTTT

d_call: -
j_call: TRBJ2-6
clone_size: -
v_call: TRBV9
cdr3_length: 17
cdr3_aa: CASSLADGVSGANVLTF
cdr3_nt: TGTGCCAGCAGCTTAGCGGACGGGGTATCCGGGGCCAACGTCCTGACTTTC

d_call: TRBD2
j_call: TRBJ2-3
clone_size: -
v_call: TRBV6-4
cdr3_length: 16
cdr3_aa: CASSAGTSGLPDTQYF
cdr3_nt: TGTGCCAGCAGCGCCGGGACTAGCGGCCTCCCAGATACGCAGTATTTT

d_call: TRBD1
j_call: TRBJ1-5
clone_size: -
v_call: TRBV28
cdr3_length: 14
cdr3_aa: CASSLGTGNQPQHF
cdr3_nt: TGTGCCAGCAGTTTAGGGACAGGTAATCAGCCCCAGCATTTT

d_call: -
j_call: TRBJ2-3
clone_size: -
v_call: TRBV6-5
cdr3_length: 15
cdr3_aa: CASSYRGTYSDTQYF
cdr3_nt: TGTGCCAGCAGTTACAGGGGCACGTACTCAGATACGCAGTATTTT

d_call: TRBD1
j_call: TRBJ1-5
clone_size: -
v_call: TRBV11-2
cdr3_length: 15
cdr3_aa: CASSPEGRGNQPQHF
cdr3_nt: TGTGCCAGCAGCCCCGAGGGCAGGGGGAATCAGCCCCAGCATTTT

d_call: -
j_call: TRBJ1-4
clone_size: few
v_call: TRBV19
cdr3_length: 14
cdr3_aa: CASSPRRANEKLFF
cdr3_nt: TGTGCCAGTAGTCCCCGTCGGGCTAATGAAAAACTGTTTTTT

d_call: -
j_call: TRBJ2-3
clone_size: -
v_call: TRBV14
cdr3_length: 16
cdr3_aa: CASSLLTRGVTDTQYF
cdr3_nt: TGTGCCAGCAGCCTTTTGACTAGGGGTGTGACAGATACGCAGTATTTT

d_call: -
j_call: TRBJ1-1
clone_size: -
v_call: TRBV7-2
cdr3_length: 14
cdr3_aa: CASSPALGGTEAFF
cdr3_nt: TGTGCCAGCAGCCCTGCCTTGGGAGGCACTGAAGCTTTCTTT

d_call: -
j_call: TRBJ1-1
clone_size: -
v_call: TRBV2
cdr3_length: 15
cdr3_aa: CASSHRVLMNTEAFF
cdr3_nt: TGTGCCAGCAGCCACAGGGTACTCATGAACACTGAAGCTTTCTTT

d_call: -
j_call: TRBJ1-2
clone_size: -
v_call: TRBV6-5
cdr3_length: 13
cdr3_aa: CASSYDQNYGYTF
cdr3_nt: TGTGCCAGCAGTTACGATCAGAACTATGGCTACACCTTC

d_call: TRBD1
j_call: TRBJ2-2
clone_size: -
v_call: TRBV5-1
cdr3_length: 17
cdr3_aa: CASSWGTGQLYTGELFF
cdr3_nt: TGCGCCAGCAGCTGGGGGACGGGACAGCTATACACCGGGGAGCTGTTTTTT

d_call: TRBD1
j_call: TRBJ2-7
clone_size: once
v_call: TRBV11-2
cdr3_length: 15
cdr3_aa: CASSLVGTGYYEQYF
cdr3_nt: TGTGCCAGCAGCTTGGTAGGGACAGGATACTACGAGCAGTACTTC

d_call: TRBD1
j_call: TRBJ2-7
clone_size: -
v_call: TRBV27
cdr3_length: 15
cdr3_aa: CASSPGQGYSYEQYF
cdr3_nt: TGTGCCAGCAGTCCTGGACAGGGTTACTCCTACGAGCAGTACTTC

d_call: TRBD1
j_call: TRBJ1-2
clone_size: -
v_call: TRBV27
cdr3_length: 14
cdr3_aa: CASSVTGGSYGYTF
cdr3_nt: TGTGCCAGCAGTGTGACAGGGGGCAGCTATGGCTACACCTTC

d_call: -
j_call: TRBJ1-1
clone_size: many
v_call: TRBV30
cdr3_length: 11
cdr3_aa: CACERNTEAFF
cdr3_nt: TGTGCCTGTGAGAGGAACACTGAAGCTTTCTTT

d_call: -
j_call: TRBJ2-1
clone_size: -
v_call: TRBV6-1
cdr3_length: 13
cdr3_aa: CASLSLSYNEQFF
cdr3_nt: TGTGCCAGCCTTTCACTCTCCTACAATGAGCAGTTCTTC

d_call: -
j_call: TRBJ1-5
clone_size: -
v_call: TRBV10-3
cdr3_length: 15
cdr3_aa: CAISRGLDSNQPQHF
cdr3_nt: TGTGCCATCAGCAGAGGACTGGATAGCAATCAGCCCCAGCATTTT

d_call: TRBD2
j_call: TRBJ2-7
clone_size: -
v_call: TRBV6-6
cdr3_length: 15
cdr3_aa: CASRESWTSSYEQYF
cdr3_nt: TGTGCCAGCAGAGAGTCCTGGACTAGCTCCTACGAGCAGTACTTC

d_call: TRBD1
j_call: TRBJ2-1
clone_size: -
v_call: TRBV7-2
cdr3_length: 16
cdr3_aa: CASSLVRDSPYNEQFF
cdr3_nt: TGTGCCAGCAGCTTAGTCAGGGACAGTCCCTACAATGAGCAGTTCTTC

d_call: -
j_call: TRBJ1-4
clone_size: -
v_call: TRBV19
cdr3_length: 13
cdr3_aa: CATGVTTNEKLFF
cdr3_nt: TGTGCCACTGGAGTGACAACTAATGAAAAACTGTTTTTT

d_call: -
j_call: TRBJ2-3
clone_size: -
v_call: TRBV7-9
cdr3_length: 16
cdr3_aa: CASSDGQFPSTDTQYF
cdr3_nt: TGTGCCAGCAGCGACGGACAGTTCCCTAGCACAGATACGCAGTATTTT

d_call: -
j_call: TRBJ2-3
clone_size: -
v_call: TRBV7-3
cdr3_length: 15
cdr3_aa: CASSLRYGEHGTQYF
cdr3_nt: TGTGCCAGCAGCTTGCGATACGGAGAGCATGGTACGCAGTATTTT

d_call: -
j_call: TRBJ2-6
clone_size: -
v_call: TRBV18
cdr3_length: 15
cdr3_aa: CASSPGADGANVLTF
cdr3_nt: TGTGCCAGCTCCCCTGGGGCGGACGGGGCCAACGTCCTGACTTTC

d_call: -
j_call: TRBJ1-5
clone_size: -
v_call: TRBV28
cdr3_length: 15
cdr3_aa: CASSSHQSTVEPQHF
cdr3_nt: TGTGCCAGCAGTTCCCACCAATCAACAGTGGAGCCCCAGCATTTT

d_call: TRBD1
j_call: TRBJ1-2
clone_size: -
v_call: TRBV2
cdr3_length: 14
cdr3_aa: CASSYNRGNYGYTF
cdr3_nt: TGTGCCAGCAGTTACAACAGGGGGAACTATGGCTACACCTTC

d_call: -
j_call: TRBJ2-2
clone_size: once
v_call: TRBV5-1
cdr3_length: 15
cdr3_aa: CASSLDRVSTGELFF
cdr3_nt: TGCGCCAGCAGCTTGGACAGGGTTTCCACCGGGGAGCTGTTTTTT